Below are 32 T cell receptor beta chains sequenced from a single sample in a study of OX40 agonist ivuxolimab in advanced cancers. Clones were sequenced by immunoSEQ multiplex PCR, and TCRdb holds only the in-frame ones, with some missing. Of some 150,000 clones listed, 90% are singletons. The sequenced sample was CD4+ or CD8+ T cells sorted from blood, obtained in a trial of the OX40 agonist ivuxolimab. These receptors were collected from an adult with an advanced solid tumor such as melanoma, head and neck, liver or kidney cancer.

V gene TRBV29-1 combines with J gene TRBJ2-6; D unresolved. V lost 3 bases to trimming and J lost 1 base, with 10 bases between them. The CDR3 is 15 residues long. Looked up from germline, CDR1 is SQVTM and CDR2 is ANQGSEA. DNA for the CDR3: TGCAGCGTTGATCGCGCGGAATCTGGGGCCAACGTCCTGACTTTC. It translates to CSVDRAESGANVLTF.

The chain links TRBV19 to TRBJ2-7; D uncertain. The V gene's germline CDR1 is LNHDA and CDR2 SQIVND (reference sequence). V was trimmed by 6 bases and J by 3 bases, leaving 18 bases between them. This CDR3 has 15 amino acids. This chain's CDR3 is CASSRSGRELYEQYF. DNA for the CDR3: TGTGCCAGTAGCCGTTCAGGTCGTGAGCTCTACGAGCAGTACTTC.

The V call is TRBV6-5, the J call TRBJ1-5, with 9 bases fitting TRBD1. The CDR3 spans 15 residues. After removal of 5 bases from V and 2 bases from J, the junction contained 4 bases not matched to a gene. CDR1 is MNHEY and CDR2 is SVGAGI in the germline V gene. The CDR3 bases are TGTGCCAGCAGTACGCGGACAGGGGGCAATCAGCCCCAGCATTTT. The encoded protein is CASSTRTGGNQPQHF.

This clone occurred once. V and J are TRBV4-3 and TRBJ2-3, with unresolved D. V was cut by 3 bases and J by 5 bases, with 9 bases left in between. Germline V CDR1 and CDR2: LGHNA, YSLEER. The CDR3 is 13 residues long. CDR3 region: CASSHTSEDTQYF. The CDR3, as DNA: TGCGCCAGCAGCCACACCTCTGAAGATACGCAGTATTTT.

The V and J genes are TRBV27 and TRBJ2-7, with 7 bases matching TRBD1. The CDR3 length is 14 residues. The V segment lost 5 bases and the J segment 2 bases; nucleotides outside the gene matches: 6. Germline V gene sequence: CDR1 MNHEY, CDR2 SMNVEV (reference sequence). In nucleotides, the CDR3 is TGTGCCAGCAGTGAGACAGGGAAAACCTACGAGCAGTACTTC. It translates to CASSETGKTYEQYF.

The chain is built from TRBV5-1 and TRBJ1-1; D call uncertain. This CDR3 spans 15 amino acids. Germline assignment: CDR1 SGHRS and CDR2 YFSETQ. V was trimmed by 1 base and J by 0 bases, leaving 10 bases between them. CDR3 nucleotides: TGCGCCAGCAGCTTGACTGATTACATGAACACTGAAGCTTTCTTT. Its translation: CASSLTDYMNTEAFF.

The CDR3 DNA reads as TGTGCCAGCAGTGAAGGAGCAGGGGCTAACTATGGCTACACCTTC. Protein product: CASSEGAGANYGYTF. This sequence joins TRBV6-1 and TRBJ1-2; weak D call: TRBD1 (6 bases). The CDR3 totals 15 residues. The V and J ends lost 1 base and 0 bases respectively, with 9 bases between them. The germline gives CDR1 MNHNS, CDR2 SASEGT.

This chain uses TRBV4-3 with TRBJ2-1; D unclear. The CDR3 is 14 residues long. Germline V gene data show CDR1 as LGHNA and CDR2 as YSLEER. The germline V and J ends were trimmed by 3 bases and 5 bases, with 11 bases remaining between them. This CDR3 reads CASSQLGRNNEQFF. The CDR3 coding sequence is TGCGCCAGCAGCCAGCTTGGGCGGAACAATGAGCAGTTCTTC.

The chain combines TRBV30 with TRBJ1-5; D uncertain. V was shortened by 7 bases and J by 11 bases, with 18 bases between the two germline ends. The CDR3 is 12 residues long. Germline V lookup: CDR1 GTSNPN, CDR2 SVGIG (reference sequence). The CDR3 protein is CALEYIQGSQHF. The CDR3 DNA sequence: TGTGCCTTGGAGTACATCCAAGGGTCCCAGCATTTT.

The rearrangement links TRBV7-3 to TRBJ2-2; D might be TRBD1 (5 bases). Looked up from germline, CDR1 is SGHTA and CDR2 is FQGTGA. The V end was cut by 5 bases, the J end by 5 bases, with 9 bases between. The CDR3 covers 13 residues. The CDR3 sequence is CASSLGATGELFF. DNA for the CDR3: TGTGCCAGCAGCCTAGGGGCTACCGGGGAGCTGTTTTTT.

The chain uses TRBV27 and TRBJ2-5, with D possibly being TRBD1 (6 bases). The germline V gene encodes CDR1 MNHEY and CDR2 SMNVEV (reference sequence). The CDR3 is made up of 17 amino acids. Between the trimmed V and J ends, which lost 0 bases and 5 bases, there was a span of 19 bases. CDR3 region: CASSLSSTGIIGETQYF. The CDR3 DNA is TGTGCCAGCAGTTTATCCTCTACAGGGATTATAGGGGAGACCCAGTACTTC.

The gene calls are TRBV19 and TRBJ1-3; D remains unclear. With 7 bases removed from V and 2 bases from J, the gap between germline ends came to 9 bases. In germline, CDR1 is LNHDA, CDR2 SQIVND (reference sequence). The CDR3 consists of 13 residues. The CDR3 DNA reads as TGTGCCAGTACTCGTGGCCCTGGAAACACCATATATTTT. Protein product: CASTRGPGNTIYF.

The chain uses TRBV20-1 and TRBJ1-1; maybe TRBD1 (5 bases). The CDR3 runs 10 residues. Germline CDR1 reads DFQATT; CDR2 reads SNEGSKA (reference sequence). The chain's CDR3 is CSYRWGEAFF. The CDR3 region has the DNA TGCAGCTACCGCTGGGGGGAAGCTTTCTTT.

This chain connects TRBV9 to TRBJ2-5; D is unclear. CDR1 is SGDLS and CDR2 is YYNGEE in the germline V gene. The V end lost 0 bases, the J end lost 5 bases, and 11 bases lay between the germline ends. The CDR3 contains 14 residues. CDR3 protein: CASSVDAERETQYF. The CDR3 DNA reads TGTGCCAGCAGCGTAGATGCAGAGAGGGAGACCCAGTACTTC.

The chain joins TRBV10-3 to TRBJ1-3; D perhaps matches TRBD1 (5 bases). The V and J ends lost 6 bases and 3 bases respectively, with 18 bases between them. Germline V gene lookup returns CDR1 ENHRY and CDR2 SYGVKD. This CDR3 spans 16 amino acids. This CDR3 is CAIRPSTGIDGNTIYF. The CDR3 bases are TGTGCCATCAGACCCTCTACAGGAATCGATGGAAACACCATATATTTT.

The rearrangement joins TRBV28 to TRBJ2-7; 10 bases match TRBD2. Germline-derived CDR1 and CDR2 are MDHEN and SYDVKM. V shed 5 bases, J shed 3 bases, and the junction held 7 bases outside the gene matches. This CDR3 is built from 15 residues. CDR3 coding DNA: TGTGCCAGCAGTCTTGGACTAGCGGAATTCTACGAGCAGTACTTC. It specifies CASSLGLAEFYEQYF.

The chain is built from TRBV7-2 and TRBJ2-5; D is uncertain. This CDR3 comprises 13 residues. Trimming cost V 1 base and J 2 bases, with 5 bases left between them. CDR1 and CDR2 (germline): SGHTA, FQGNSA. CDR3 region: CASSLGVQETQYF. DNA of the CDR3: TGTGCCAGCAGCTTAGGAGTGCAAGAGACCCAGTACTTC.

The chain joins TRBV11-3 to TRBJ2-6; 9 nucleotides match TRBD1. Germline loops: CDR1 SGHNT, CDR2 YENEEA. This CDR3 is 16 amino acids long. Unmatched junction bases numbered 0, after V lost 3 bases and J lost 0 bases. CDR3 DNA: TGTGCCAGCAGCTTGGGACAGGGCTCTGGGGCCAACGTCCTGACTTTC. It yields the protein CASSLGQGSGANVLTF.

CDR3 in amino acids: CASSTLAGGPHEQYF. In DNA form, the CDR3 reads TGTGCCAGCAGTACCTTAGCGGGAGGGCCCCACGAGCAGTACTTC. The chain uses TRBV28 and TRBJ2-7, with TRBD2 matching 11 bases. CDR1 is MDHEN and CDR2 is SYDVKM in the germline V gene. V dropped 5 bases and J dropped 5; count of bases not matched to a gene: 8. The CDR3 spans 15 residues.

The CDR3 DNA reads TGCGCCAGCAGCCAAGGATCTGGAAGTGCGGGAGAGCAGTACTTC. It codes for CASSQGSGSAGEQYF. The genes are TRBV4-3 and TRBJ2-7; D possibly corresponds to TRBD2 (6 bases). Germline V lookup: CDR1 LGHNA, CDR2 YSLEER. CDR3 length: 15 residues. V lost 1 base to trimming and J lost 7 bases, with 17 bases between them.

The chain carries TRBV20-1 and TRBJ1-1; D remains unclear. Germline V gene data show CDR1 as DFQATT and CDR2 as SNEGSKA (reference sequence). The CDR3 is 11 amino acids. V shed 3 bases and J shed 1 base, with 3 bases lying between them. In DNA form, the CDR3 reads TGCAGTGCTAGCAGGAACACTGAAGCTTTCTTT. This encodes CSASRNTEAFF.

The rearrangement links TRBV28 to TRBJ2-5, with D tentatively TRBD2 (7 bases). The CDR3 spans 15 residues. V lost 2 bases and J 1 base, leaving 11 bases between the germline ends. Looked up from germline, CDR1 is MDHEN and CDR2 is SYDVKM. The chain's CDR3 is CASSLAGAPQETQYF. For the CDR3, the DNA is TGTGCCAGCAGTTTAGCGGGGGCCCCCCAAGAGACCCAGTACTTC.

The genes are TRBV20-1 and TRBJ1-2, with D perhaps TRBD1 (5 bases). V was cut by 0 bases and J by 10 bases, with 9 bases left in between. Germline V CDR1 and CDR2: DFQATT, SNEGSKA (reference sequence). The CDR3 has 11 amino acids. CDR3 sequence: CSAREEGDYTF. DNA for the CDR3: TGCAGTGCTAGAGAAGAAGGGGACTACACCTTC.

The chain employs TRBV28 and TRBJ1-4; 9 bases agree with TRBD1. With 7 bases clipped from V and 6 bases from J, the junction kept 9 bases outside the gene matches. The CDR3 is 15 amino acids. Germline V CDR1 and CDR2: MDHEN, SYDVKM. Here the CDR3 reads CASIFGTGRDEKLFF. The CDR3, as DNA: TGTGCCAGCATCTTCGGGACAGGGAGAGATGAAAAACTGTTTTTT.

The rearrangement joins TRBV18 to TRBJ2-2, with D possibly being TRBD1 or TRBD2 (5 bases each). The CDR3 consists of 19 residues. CDR1 and CDR2 from the germline V gene are KGHSH and LQKENI. V was pared by 3 bases and J by 3 bases, with 23 bases between. CDR3 amino acids: CASSPTGIPSLGDTGELFF. The CDR3 bases are TGTGCCAGCTCACCTACCGGGATCCCTTCTCTGGGGGACACCGGGGAGCTGTTTTTT.

V gene TRBV5-4 combines with J gene TRBJ2-1, with 10 nucleotides matching TRBD1. Trimming took 3 bases from V and 8 from J; bases not matched to a gene: 5. The CDR3 length is 14 residues. CDR1 is SGHNT, CDR2 YYREEE, per germline (reference sequence). CDR3 bases: TGTGCCAGCAGCTCCCGGGACAGGGGCCATGAGCAGTTCTTC. Protein sequence: CASSSRDRGHEQFF.

This rearrangement joins TRBV19 to TRBJ1-2; 11 bases are a match to TRBD1. J was trimmed by 4 bases and V by 5 bases; bases with no gene match: 12. CDR1 LNHDA and CDR2 SQIVND come from the germline V gene (reference sequence). The CDR3 runs to 17 residues. CDR3 DNA: TGTGCCAGTAGTTTCCGGGACAGGGGGGCCGAGTCCTATGGCTACACCTTC. This sequence encodes CASSFRDRGAESYGYTF.

The chain is built from TRBV7-9 and TRBJ1-6; D gene unclear. V was clipped by 1 base and J by 12 bases, with 13 bases between them. The CDR3 is made up of 14 amino acids. Germline-derived CDR1 and CDR2 are SEHNR and FQNEAQ (reference sequence). In DNA form, the CDR3 reads TGTGCCAGCAGCTTAGATCAGACGAATGGACCCCTCCACTTT. Translated: CASSLDQTNGPLHF.

This chain joins TRBV28 and TRBJ2-1, with D tentatively TRBD1 or TRBD2 (5 bases each). Trimming removed 8 bases from V and 2 bases from J, with 16 bases in between. CDR1 MDHEN and CDR2 SYDVKM come from the germline V gene. The CDR3 loop spans 15 amino acids. CDR3 coding DNA: TGTGCCAGCGGGGGACCTCTTCATCCCTACAATGAGCAGTTCTTC. Translated, it gives CASGGPLHPYNEQFF.

This chain connects TRBV4-3 to TRBJ1-2; 7 positions match TRBD1. The trim removed 0 bases at V and 2 bases at J, leaving 9 bases unmatched. The CDR3 runs to 17 residues. Germline values: CDR1 LGHNA, CDR2 YSLEER. This chain's CDR3 is CASSQDGLGTVNYGYTF. As DNA, the CDR3 is TGCGCCAGCAGCCAAGATGGGTTGGGGACAGTGAACTATGGCTACACCTTC.

CDR3 in amino acids: CASSQDMTGSTADTQYF. DNA of the CDR3: TGTGCCAGCAGCCAAGATATGACAGGGAGCACGGCAGATACGCAGTATTTT. The chain recombines TRBV4-2 with TRBJ2-3, with 7 bases identical to TRBD1. Germline lookup yields CDR1 LGHNA and CDR2 YNFKEQ. The V gene end was trimmed by 0 bases and the J gene end by 4 bases; junction bases not matched to a gene: 10. The CDR3 totals 17 residues.

V is TRBV7-9 and J is TRBJ2-1; 9 bases line up with TRBD1. The germline V gene has CDR1 SEHNR and CDR2 FQNEAQ (reference sequence). V lost 5 bases, J lost 4 bases, and 6 bases stayed unmatched. This CDR3 region has 15 residues. The CDR3, as DNA: TGTGCCAGCAGCAGGACAGGGGCGGGGTACAATGAGCAGTTCTTC. It specifies CASSRTGAGYNEQFF. Drawing the rest from reference TRBV7-9 and TRBJ2-1, the complete variable domain is DTGVSQNPRHKITKRGQNVTFRCDPISEHNRLYWYRQTLGQGPEFLTYFQNEAQLEKSRLLSDRFSAERPKGSFSTLEIQRTEQGDSAMYLCASSRTGAGYNEQFFGPGTRLTVL.